The 9 T cell receptor beta chains in this list originate from one sample, sequenced in a study of cytomegalovirus exposure and HLA in healthy donors. Primers included in the PCR were 60 Vbeta and 13 Jbeta primers. TCRdb's copy holds only in-frame clones and misses some; the assay was immunoSEQ multiplex PCR. The sample has approximately 110,000 clones, approximately 78% seen once. Sequenced: PBMCs. Source of these receptors: a woman aged 40 to 49 in good health and CMV-seropositive.

The CDR3, as DNA: TGTGCCAGCAGTGACTCAGGACTAGCGGGGTACAATGAGCAGTTCTTC. Encoded protein: CASSDSGLAGYNEQFF. This chain joins TRBV6-4 and TRBJ2-1; 12 nucleotides align to TRBD2. The length of the CDR3 is 16 residues. CDR1 is MRHNA, CDR2 SNTAGT, per germline. V was clipped by 0 bases and J by 4 bases; unmatched bases: 1.

This clone appeared a few times. The chain carries TRBV18 and TRBJ1-2; tentative D call: TRBD1 (6 bases). The CDR3 has 11 amino acids. Trimming pared 5 bases from V and 10 bases from J, leaving 11 bases between. Germline CDR1 KGHSH, CDR2 LQKENI. CDR3 in amino acids: CASSDRTFYTF. CDR3 DNA sequence: TGTGCCAGCTCAGACAGGACATTCTACACCTTC.

The chain carries TRBV4-3 and TRBJ2-1; D is unresolved. Between the trimmed V and J ends, which lost 1 base and 0 bases, there was a span of 7 bases. The CDR3 covers 15 residues. The V gene's germline CDR1 is LGHNA and CDR2 YSLEER. The CDR3 nucleotides read TGCGCCAGCAGCCAAGTTTTGAGCTCCTACAATGAGCAGTTCTTC. It is translated as CASSQVLSSYNEQFF.

The V call is TRBV5-1, the J call TRBJ2-3; tentatively, D is TRBD1 (7 bases). The V and J ends lost 4 bases and 8 bases respectively, with 17 bases between them. The germline V gene encodes CDR1 SGHRS and CDR2 YFSETQ. The CDR3 loop spans 14 amino acids. CDR3 sequence (DNA): TGCGCCAGCAGCGACCCGCAGGGGGGCGGTACGCAGTATTTT. Translation: CASSDPQGGGTQYF. Together with reference TRBV5-1 and TRBJ2-3, the CDR3 gives the full variable domain: KAGVTQTPRYLIKTRGQQVTLSCSPISGHRSVSWYQQTPGQGLQFLFEYFSETQRNKGNFPGRFSGRQFSNSRSEMNVSTLELGDSALYLCASSDPQGGGTQYFGPGTRLTVL.

The chain has TRBV27 and TRBJ1-2; D not resolved. Germline CDR1 MNHEY, CDR2 SMNVEV (reference sequence). The CDR3 extends over 14 amino acids. Trimming pared 6 bases from V and 4 bases from J, leaving 15 bases between. The CDR3 reads CASSRSRSIYGYTF. As DNA, the CDR3 is TGTGCCAGCAGCCGTTCCCGGTCCATCTATGGCTACACCTTC.

In its sample, this clone was seen a few times. The chain is built from TRBV6-1 and TRBJ1-3; D is undetermined. CDR1 is MNHNS and CDR2 is SASEGT in the germline V gene. Trimming shortened V by 3 bases and J by 1 base, and 4 bases separated the two germline ends. The CDR3 has 13 residues. CDR3 in DNA: TGTGCCAGCAGTGACAATTCTGGAAACACCATATATTTT. It codes for CASSDNSGNTIYF.

This chain connects TRBV5-1 to TRBJ2-3, with 8 bases matching TRBD2. CDR3 length equals 16 residues. Germline CDR1 SGHRS, CDR2 YFSETQ. Losses at the gene ends were 4 bases for V and 0 bases for J; bases not matched to a gene: 7. The CDR3 reads CASSTSGASSTDTQYF. CDR3 sequence (DNA): TGCGCCAGCAGCACTAGCGGCGCCTCTAGCACAGATACGCAGTATTTT.

This clone has a single count. This chain uses TRBV7-9 with TRBJ2-7, with 11 nucleotides matching TRBD1. Germline V lookup: CDR1 SEHNR, CDR2 FQNEAQ (reference sequence). The CDR3 sequence is 16 residues long. The V segment lost 5 bases and the J segment 4 bases; nucleotides outside the gene matches: 10. CDR3 bases: TGTGCCAGCAGCATTCTGGACAGGGGGCAGGGGTACGAGCAGTACTTC. Translated, it gives CASSILDRGQGYEQYF.

The chain employs TRBV11-2 and TRBJ2-5; TRBD2 aligns across 14 bases. The CDR3 extends over 18 amino acids. Germline V gene lookup returns CDR1 SGHAT and CDR2 FQNNGV. Germline trimming cut 5 bases from V and 3 bases from J; bases unmatched to any gene: 11. The CDR3 bases are TGTGCCAGCAGCCCCGGACTAGCGGGGGGCCTGATAAAAGAGACCCAGTACTTC. This codes for CASSPGLAGGLIKETQYF.